The rows below give T cell receptor beta chains drawn from one sample of a study of tumor and adjacent non-tumor tissue in lung cancer. TCRdb recomputed calls from the multiplex PCR reads with MiXCR, one row per CDR3 protein. The sample lists about 200,000 distinct CDR3 sequences, around 70% occurring once. The sample was lung tumor tissue. Receptors were obtained from a man in his sixties with non-small cell lung cancer. The CDR3 runs from the conserved cysteine through the conserved F or W. Each record gives: V gene, CDR3 length, clone size, D gene, J gene, CDR3 DNA, CDR3 protein. A D gene is named only where the DNA matches it firmly. Rows give clone size only sometimes, using once, few, many, or a class for an expanded clone.

v_gene: TRBV12-3/TRBV12-4
len: 17
abundance: -
d_gene: TRBD1
j_gene: TRBJ1-1
CDR3nt: TGTGCCAGCAGTATAACTACGACAGGGGGCATGAGCACAGAAGCTTCCTTT
CDR3aa: CASSITTTGGMSTEASF

v_gene: TRBV6-1
len: 12
abundance: once
d_gene: -
j_gene: TRBJ1-5
CDR3nt: TGTGCCAGCCAGCGGCGAAATCAGCCCCAACATTTT
CDR3aa: CASQRRNQPQHF

v_gene: TRBV4-3
len: 16
abundance: -
d_gene: -
j_gene: TRBJ2-3
CDR3nt: TGCGCCTGCTCATCCTTCGGAGGCTCTAGTGGTGATACTCAGTATTTT
CDR3aa: CACSSFGGSSGDTQYF

v_gene: TRBV21-1
len: 14
abundance: -
d_gene: -
j_gene: TRBJ2-1
CDR3nt: TGTGCCAGCTCCCCGGGGAAGGGGCCAGATGAGCAGTTCTTC
CDR3aa: CASSPGKGPDEQFF

v_gene: TRBV6-1
len: 15
abundance: -
d_gene: -
j_gene: TRBJ1-5
CDR3nt: TGTGCCAGCAGCCTCCATGACAGGTATAATCAGTCCCAGCATTTT
CDR3aa: CASSLHDRYNQSQHF

v_gene: TRBV28
len: 12
abundance: few
d_gene: -
j_gene: TRBJ1-4
CDR3nt: TGTGCCAGCAGTTTATTACTAGCGGAACTGTTTTTT
CDR3aa: CASSLLLAELFF

v_gene: TRBV20-1
len: 12
abundance: many
d_gene: -
j_gene: TRBJ2-1
CDR3nt: TGCAGTGCTAGAGGGACATACAATGAGCAGTTCTTC
CDR3aa: CSARGTYNEQFF

v_gene: TRBV11-2
len: 13
abundance: -
d_gene: -
j_gene: TRBJ1-1
CDR3nt: TGTGCCAGCAGCTTTGATCTGAACACTGAAGCATTCTTT
CDR3aa: CASSFDLNTEAFF

v_gene: TRBV11-2
len: 14
abundance: many
d_gene: TRBD2
j_gene: TRBJ2-3
CDR3nt: TGTGCCAGCAGCTTAGGCCGGGAGGTCGTAACGCAGTATTTT
CDR3aa: CASSLGREVVTQYF

v_gene: TRBV5-1
len: 15
abundance: -
d_gene: -
j_gene: TRBJ2-3
CDR3nt: TGCGCCAGCAGCTTGGGGGAGGGATTGGGACAGCCCCAGTATTTT
CDR3aa: CASSLGEGLGQPQYF

v_gene: TRBV11-3
len: 15
abundance: many
d_gene: -
j_gene: TRBJ2-1
CDR3nt: TGTGCCAGCAGCCTAGGGGGGAGGGAAGAGAGTGAGCAGTTCTTC
CDR3aa: CASSLGGREESEQFF

v_gene: TRBV20-1
len: 15
abundance: -
d_gene: -
j_gene: TRBJ2-7
CDR3nt: TGCAGTGCTATACCCTTAGCTTTCAGCTCATACGAGCAGTACTTC
CDR3aa: CSAIPLAFSSYEQYF

v_gene: TRBV20-1
len: 15
abundance: -
d_gene: TRBD1
j_gene: TRBJ2-3
CDR3nt: TGCAGTGCTAGACTAGGACAGGGCGGCACAGATACTCATTATTTT
CDR3aa: CSARLGQGGTDTHYF

v_gene: TRBV11-2
len: 18
abundance: -
d_gene: TRBD2
j_gene: TRBJ2-1
CDR3nt: TGTCCCAGGAGCTCCACCGTAGCGGGAGAATCCTCCTACAATGAGCAGTTCTTC
CDR3aa: CPRSSTVAGESSYNEQFF